These 20 T cell receptor beta chains came from one sample sequenced in a study of CD8 T cells in Susac syndrome. RNA in amounts of about 0.5 to 1 ug was reverse transcribed with random hexamers. TCRdb ran MiXCR on the immunoSEQ multiplex PCR reads and lists one entry per CDR3 protein. In the table there are about 140,000 distinct CDR3 sequences, about 95% of which are singletons. Sequencing input: CD4+ T cells from PBMCs. These receptor sequences come from a human donor with Susac syndrome.

The J gene is TRBJ2-3, the V gene TRBV3-1, with 8 nucleotides matching TRBD1. V shed 3 bases and J 1 base; nucleotides not matched to a gene: 6. Per the germline V gene, CDR1 is LGHDT and CDR2 is YNNKEL (reference sequence). The CDR3 has 16 residues. Written as DNA, the CDR3 is TGTGCCAGCAGCCATTGGACAGGGATAGGCACAGATACGCAGTATTTT. Protein: CASSHWTGIGTDTQYF.

The CDR3 loop is CSAQAGEDTQYF. The CDR3, as DNA: TGCAGTGCTCAAGCGGGGGAAGATACGCAGTATTTT. The chain couples TRBV20-1 to TRBJ2-3, with TRBD2 matching 8 bases. There are 12 residues in the CDR3. The V segment lost 5 bases and the J segment 5 bases; nucleotides outside the gene matches: 3. Germline CDR1 and CDR2: DFQATT and SNEGSKA (reference sequence).

The chain combines TRBV9 with TRBJ2-7; D not resolved. The V gene's germline CDR1 is SGDLS and CDR2 YYNGEE. The CDR3 has 14 residues. Between the trimmed V and J ends, which lost 0 bases and 1 base, there was a span of 8 bases. The CDR3 loop is CASSVALTSYEQYF. Written as DNA, the CDR3 is TGTGCCAGCAGCGTAGCTTTAACTTCCTACGAGCAGTACTTC.

The chain has TRBV10-3 and TRBJ2-7; D not certain. V was trimmed by 0 bases and J by 7 bases, leaving 4 bases between them. The length of the CDR3 is 11 residues. CDR1 is ENHRY and CDR2 is SYGVKD in the germline V gene. The CDR3 nucleotides read TGTGCCATCAGTGAGTCGGGTGAGCAGTACTTC. Its protein is CAISESGEQYF.

The rearrangement joins TRBV30 to TRBJ1-1, with D tentatively TRBD1 (5 bases). Germline loops: CDR1 GTSNPN, CDR2 SVGIG (reference sequence). Between the trimmed V and J ends, which lost 2 bases and 4 bases, there was a span of 11 bases. CDR3 size: 13 residues. The CDR3 DNA is TGTGCCTGGAGTAGACAGTTAACCACTGAAGCTTTCTTT. Amino acid sequence: CAWSRQLTTEAFF. The whole variable domain, filled in from reference TRBV30 and TRBJ1-1, reads SQTIHQWPATLVQPVGSPLSLECTVEGTSNPNLYWYRQAAGRGLQLLFYSVGIGQISSEVPQNLSASRPQDRQFILSSKKLLLSDSGFYLCAWSRQLTTEAFFGQGTRLTVV.

The genes are TRBV9 and TRBJ2-3; 14 positions match TRBD2. CDR3 length: 17 residues. V shed 4 bases and J 3 bases; nucleotides not matched to a gene: 7. The germline CDR1 and CDR2 sequences are SGDLS and YYNGEE. CDR3 sequence reads: CASSPGTSGRVTDTQYF. CDR3 DNA: TGTGCCAGCAGCCCGGGGACTAGCGGGAGAGTGACAGATACGCAGTATTTT.

The V and J genes are TRBV30 and TRBJ2-3; D might be TRBD2 (6 bases). The germline CDR1 and CDR2 sequences are GTSNPN and SVGIG (reference sequence). This CDR3 has 15 residues. The V and J ends lost 2 bases and 3 bases respectively, with 15 bases between them. In DNA, the CDR3 is TGTGCCTGGAGTAGACGCCTAGCGTTTACAGATACGCAGTATTTT. It translates to CAWSRRLAFTDTQYF. The whole variable domain, filled in from reference TRBV30 and TRBJ2-3, reads SQTIHQWPATLVQPVGSPLSLECTVEGTSNPNLYWYRQAAGRGLQLLFYSVGIGQISSEVPQNLSASRPQDRQFILSSKKLLLSDSGFYLCAWSRRLAFTDTQYFGPGTRLTVL.

This clonotype was counted once. This chain joins TRBV5-6 and TRBJ1-2, with 7 positions matching TRBD1. The germline V gene has CDR1 SGHDT and CDR2 YYEEEE. This CDR3 comprises 16 residues. The V and J ends lost 4 bases and 0 bases, in that order; junction bases with no gene match: 9. The CDR3 reads CASSPRRTGANYGYTF. The CDR3 nucleotides read TGTGCCAGCAGCCCGAGGAGGACAGGAGCTAACTATGGCTACACCTTC.

The rearrangement joins TRBV12-3 or TRBV12-4 to TRBJ1-1; D is unclear. This CDR3 contains 17 residues. Trimming cost V 1 base and J 0 bases, with 15 bases left between them. DNA of the CDR3: TGTGCCAGCAGTTTAGACCGGGGAGGCAGCTTGAACACTGAAGCTTTCTTT. Its protein product is CASSLDRGGSLNTEAFF.

V gene TRBV20-1 combines with J gene TRBJ1-4; D uncertain. The CDR3 has 11 amino acids. V lost 1 base, J lost 14 bases, and 11 bases lay in between. Germline V gene sequence: CDR1 DFQATT, CDR2 SNEGSKA (reference sequence). CDR3 sequence reads: CSARAERWLFF. DNA for the CDR3: TGCAGTGCTAGAGCTGAGCGTTGGCTGTTTTTT.

V is TRBV20-1 and J is TRBJ2-5; D gene ambiguous. The CDR3 sequence is 10 residues long. The germline V gene encodes CDR1 DFQATT and CDR2 SNEGSKA (reference sequence). CDR3 DNA: TGCAGCCCGGTCGAGGAGACCCAGTACTTC. It specifies CSPVEETQYF.

This chain links TRBV20-1 with TRBJ2-2; a possible D gene is TRBD1 (6 bases). The CDR3 sequence is 15 residues long. Deletions cut 6 bases from V and 7 bases from J, with 21 bases between. CDR1 and CDR2 (germline): DFQATT, SNEGSKA (reference sequence). DNA of the CDR3: TGCAGTGCGACGACTGGGGGCAGGGGCATCGGGGAGCTGTTTTTT. Amino acids: CSATTGGRGIGELFF.

This clonotype was detected only once. V and J are TRBV6-5 and TRBJ2-7; D perhaps matches TRBD2 (6 bases). Trimming took off 8 bases at V and 2 bases at J, with 10 bases between the two ends. This CDR3 is 12 amino acids long. CDR1 is MNHEY, CDR2 SVGAGI, per germline. The CDR3 loop reads CASQAGTYEQYF. CDR3 DNA: TGTGCCAGCCAGGCGGGGACCTACGAGCAGTACTTC.

DNA for the CDR3: TGTGCCAGCAGCCACGGTCTGGGAGTGGATACGCAGTATTTT. Its translation: CASSHGLGVDTQYF. The gene calls are TRBV3-1 and TRBJ2-3; D perhaps matches TRBD2 (5 bases). Trimming shortened V by 3 bases and J by 6 bases, and 13 bases separated the two germline ends. The germline CDR1 and CDR2 sequences are LGHDT and YNNKEL (reference sequence). The CDR3 contains 14 residues.

The chain combines TRBV7-9 with TRBJ1-1; 8 bases are shared with TRBD1. The germline V gene encodes CDR1 SEHNR and CDR2 FQNEAQ (reference sequence). The CDR3 totals 15 residues. V lost 5 bases and J lost 4; bases outside the gene matches: 9. CDR3 DNA sequence: TGTGCCAGCAGCCCCGGACAGGGACTGGGCACTGAAGCTTTCTTT. Encoded protein: CASSPGQGLGTEAFF.

In this sample, this clonotype turned up once. V and J are TRBV6-6 and TRBJ2-7, with 7 nucleotides matching TRBD2. Germline CDR1 reads MNHNY; CDR2 reads SVGAGI (reference sequence). This CDR3 is built from 13 residues. With V trimmed by 8 bases and J by 2 bases, 6 bases remained unmatched. CDR3: CASARRGAYEQYF. The CDR3 region has the DNA TGTGCCAGCGCCCGTCGGGGGGCCTACGAGCAGTACTTC.

V is TRBV28 and J is TRBJ1-2; TRBD1 might be the D (6 bases). Trimming took off 3 bases at V and 8 bases at J, with 13 bases between the two ends. In germline, CDR1 is MDHEN, CDR2 SYDVKM. This CDR3 region has 13 residues. CDR3 residues: CASSFGRGEGYTF. For the CDR3, the DNA is TGTGCCAGCAGTTTCGGCAGGGGAGAAGGCTACACCTTC.

The chain combines TRBV4-3 with TRBJ1-3; possibly TRBD1 for D (5 bases). Germline V lookup: CDR1 LGHNA, CDR2 YSLEER. V was pared by 0 bases and J by 0 bases, with 15 bases between. The CDR3 loop spans 18 amino acids. For the CDR3, the DNA is TGCGCCAGCAGCCAAGACTCAGGGTACGTTTACTCTGGAAACACCATATATTTT. It codes for CASSQDSGYVYSGNTIYF.

This sequence joins TRBV30 and TRBJ2-5, with D hard to call. V lost 1 base to trimming and J lost 5 bases, with 8 bases between them. The V gene's germline CDR1 is GTSNPN and CDR2 SVGIG (reference sequence). CDR3 length: 12 amino acids. This CDR3 is CAWSEVGETQYF. The CDR3 bases are TGTGCCTGGAGTGAAGTAGGTGAGACCCAGTACTTC.

CDR3 protein: CASSPQTPGTGAYEQYF. The DNA for the CDR3 is TGTGCCAGCTCACCGCAGACCCCCGGGACAGGGGCCTACGAGCAGTACTTC. The rearrangement joins TRBV18 to TRBJ2-7, with TRBD1 matching 10 bases. V shed 3 bases, J shed 2 bases, and the junction held 10 bases outside the gene matches. Germline-derived CDR1 and CDR2 are KGHSH and LQKENI. The CDR3 loop spans 17 amino acids.